This entry describes one T cell receptor (beta chain). Its target is unknown. The DNA is omitted, as the CDR3 cannot be located on it reliably, and the CDR3 follows TCRdb's listing. The data were taken from a study of T cell repertoires in cytomegalovirus infection. Study overall: Recently identified HLA-C-restricted CMV epitopes were used, and well-studied HLA-B-restricted CMV epitopes were used as well. An indication of both CMV infection and matching HLA type came from public TCR beta signatures.

Each CDR3 protein is one row after TCRdb ran MiXCR on the reads. The table has roughly 120,000 distinct CDR3 sequences, around 30% seen once. The CDR3 spans 16 residues, counting both ends. Germline V CDR1 and CDR2: SGHAT, FQNNGV. Study conclusions and caveats: HLA-C-restricted CMV clonotypes gave the most frequent clonotype in two of eight donors. The cumulative frequency of public TCR beta families identified carriers of CMV plus the relevant HLA.

This TCR was sampled from a human donor in good health (CMV status not recorded). Some clones in this sample may be carry-over from other donors' samples. The source was CD8+ T cells from cultured PBMCs, collected from culture after CMV antigen stimulation. The chain carries TRBV11-2 and TRBJ2-7; TRBD1, the D gene given by the table, was not confirmed from the DNA. CDR3 sequence: CASSLVAGGSSYEQYF.